The clone carrying this T cell receptor beta chain appeared once. The antigen is unknown. Some clones are missing from TCRdb's copy, which holds only in-frame ones; the method was immunoSEQ multiplex PCR. The table shows tens of thousands of clones, with roughly 90% occurring only once. The data were taken from a study of T cell responses to AZD1222 COVID-19 vaccine. Study findings and constraints: The donor cohort was predominantly white British with a female majority, and clonal diversity may have been underestimated. Spike was spanned by vaccine-associated CD4 TCRs, which were dominant at 160-218 and 743-854.

The source is an adult who received the AZD1222 COVID-19 vaccine. The source was peripheral blood, collected 28 days after the second AZD1222 dose.

CDR3 in DNA: TGCGCCAGCAGCTTGGCCCAAGGGGATTCCCCGGGCCGCTCCTACGAGCAGTACTTC. Its protein product is CASSLAQGDSPGRSYEQYF. The genes are TRBV5-1 and TRBJ2-7; perhaps TRBD1 as D (5 bases). The CDR3 extends over 19 amino acids. V shed 0 bases and J shed 0 bases, with 22 bases lying between them. Germline CDR1 reads SGHRS; CDR2 reads YFSETQ.